The next 18 T cell receptor beta chains were all read from a single sample in a study of a mutant IDH1 vaccine in newly diagnosed glioma. Generated by immunoSEQ multiplex PCR, the TCRdb table keeps only in-frame clones and is missing some. The data contain tens of thousands of clones, about 80% of them singletons. Noted time point: baseline, week 1 (first vaccination visit). Treatment meaning: pre-vaccination baseline after standard-of-care therapy. Here the sequenced sample was PBMCs, taken from a glioma patient treated with radiotherapy, temozolomide or both. These receptors were taken from a middle-aged man with glioma. Some clones in this sample may be carry-over from other donors' samples.

This sequence joins TRBV7-4 and TRBJ2-7; TRBD1 aligns across 7 bases. Germline assignment: CDR1 SGHVT and CDR2 SQSDAQ. This CDR3 is built from 16 residues. Trimming took 5 bases from V and 6 from J; bases not matched to a gene: 16. In nucleotides, the CDR3 is TGTGCCAGCAGCACAGCCGGACTCGGGACAGAGGGCGAGCAGTACTTC. This sequence encodes CASSTAGLGTEGEQYF.

V is TRBV2 and J is TRBJ1-1; 7 nucleotides match TRBD1. This CDR3 has 16 amino acids. The V segment lost 4 bases and the J segment 1 base; nucleotides outside the gene matches: 9. Germline CDR1 SNHLY, CDR2 FYNNEI. The DNA for the CDR3 is TGTGCCAGCAGTGGGGGACAGCTGCGCCGGAACACTGAAGCTTTCTTT. This gives the protein CASSGGQLRRNTEAFF.

This clone was observed a handful of times. This chain joins TRBV30 and TRBJ2-2; 7 nucleotides agree with TRBD1. V gave up 3 bases and J gave up 8 bases; unmatched junction bases: 9. The CDR3 runs to 14 residues. The germline V gene encodes CDR1 GTSNPN and CDR2 SVGIG (reference sequence). DNA for the CDR3: TGTGCCTGGAGGATGACAGGGTCTCGTGGGGAGCTGTTTTTT. Its translation is CAWRMTGSRGELFF.

This chain uses TRBV9 with TRBJ1-1; D might be TRBD1 (6 bases). The CDR3 runs to 15 residues. CDR1 and CDR2 (germline): SGDLS, YYNGEE. Trimming took 3 bases from V and 8 from J, leaving 20 bases between them. The CDR3 DNA is TGTGCCAGCAGCGAAAGGGCGGAGGGGGGGATCGAAGCTTTCTTT. Translation gives CASSERAEGGIEAFF.

This chain links TRBV7-8 with TRBJ2-7, with a tentative D call TRBD1 (6 bases). The CDR3 length is 15 residues. With 3 bases removed from V and 2 bases from J, the gap between germline ends came to 14 bases. Germline assignment: CDR1 SGHVS and CDR2 FQNEAQ. The CDR3 nucleotides read TGTGCCAGCAGCTTGGGTGGCAGGGGAGCCTACGAGCAGTACTTC. This encodes CASSLGGRGAYEQYF.

The chain couples TRBV4-1 to TRBJ2-4; maybe TRBD2 (6 bases). V lost 3 bases to trimming and J lost 5 bases, with 20 bases between them. CDR1 and CDR2 from the germline V gene are MGHRA and YSYEKL. CDR3 length: 17 residues. The CDR3 sequence is CASSHFPAAGKENIQYF. The CDR3 DNA follows: TGCGCCAGCAGCCATTTCCCAGCGGCGGGGAAGGAAAACATTCAGTACTTC.

CDR3 loop: CASSEWRDTIYF. The CDR3 nucleotides read TGTGCCAGCAGTGAATGGAGGGACACCATATATTTT. The chain recombines TRBV25-1 with TRBJ1-3; D unclear. Trimming pared 1 base from V and 8 bases from J, leaving 6 bases between. CDR3 length equals 12 residues. Germline assignment: CDR1 MGHDK and CDR2 SYGVNS.

The sample holds one count of this clone. V and J are TRBV7-9 and TRBJ1-5; D not certain. Germline lookup yields CDR1 SEHNR and CDR2 FQNEAQ (reference sequence). V dropped 1 base and J dropped 3 bases, with 7 bases sitting between them. The CDR3 is 14 residues long. CDR3 amino acids: CASSLGDINQPQHF. CDR3 nucleotide sequence: TGTGCCAGCAGCTTAGGAGATATCAATCAGCCCCAGCATTTT. The variable domain in full, completed from reference TRBV7-9 and TRBJ1-5, reads DTGVSQNPRHKITKRGQNVTFRCDPISEHNRLYWYRQTLGQGPEFLTYFQNEAQLEKSRLLSDRFSAERPKGSFSTLEIQRTEQGDSAMYLCASSLGDINQPQHFGDGTRLSIL.

This clone was found once. The V gene is TRBV11-2, the J gene TRBJ2-7; maybe TRBD2 (6 bases). The germline gives CDR1 SGHAT, CDR2 FQNNGV. V gave up 8 bases and J gave up 2 bases, with 16 bases separating them. The CDR3 is made up of 14 amino acids. In DNA form, the CDR3 reads TGTGCCAGCCGGGAGAGGCTTGAGGCCTACGAGCAGTACTTC. Protein sequence: CASRERLEAYEQYF.

V usage is TRBV5-6 and J usage is TRBJ1-2, with D possibly matching TRBD1 (5 bases). The CDR3 consists of 13 residues. Trimming cost V 2 bases and J 4 bases, with 9 bases left between them. Germline V CDR1 and CDR2: SGHDT, YYEEEE. CDR3 coding DNA: TGTGCCAGCAGCTTCGACAGATTCTATGGCTACACCTTC. As protein: CASSFDRFYGYTF.

V gene TRBV5-1 combines with J gene TRBJ1-2; D is uncertain. CDR1 is SGHRS and CDR2 is YFSETQ in the germline V gene. The V and J ends lost 2 bases and 5 bases respectively, with 16 bases between them. The CDR3 covers 15 residues. CDR3 region: CASSLAPGATYGYTF. The DNA of the CDR3 is TGCGCCAGCAGCTTAGCCCCGGGCGCCACATATGGCTACACCTTC.

There are a few counts of this clone. This sequence joins TRBV18 and TRBJ1-5; D gene ambiguous. CDR1 KGHSH and CDR2 LQKENI come from the germline V gene. With 3 bases removed from V and 3 bases from J, the gap between germline ends came to 9 bases. This CDR3 has 14 amino acids. The CDR3 nucleotides are TGTGCCAGCTCACCTGGGATCTCCAATCAGCCCCAGCATTTT. Translation: CASSPGISNQPQHF. Filled out from reference TRBV18 and TRBJ1-5, the complete variable domain reads NAGVMQNPRHLVRRRGQEARLRCSPMKGHSHVYWYRQLPEEGLKFMVYLQKENIIDESGMPKERFSAEFPKEGPSILRIQQVVRGDSAAYFCASSPGISNQPQHFGDGTRLSIL.

The chain couples TRBV19 to TRBJ1-2, with D tentatively TRBD1 (5 bases). Germline V gene lookup returns CDR1 LNHDA and CDR2 SQIVND (reference sequence). The CDR3 has 13 residues. Trimming shortened V by 9 bases and J by 1 base, and 12 bases separated the two germline ends. CDR3 in amino acids: CASHTGINYGYTF. As DNA, the CDR3 is TGTGCCAGCCACACAGGAATTAACTATGGCTACACCTTC.

This clone was counted only a few times. V usage is TRBV5-1 and J usage is TRBJ1-2, with TRBD1 as a possible D gene (5 bases). The V gene's germline CDR1 is SGHRS and CDR2 YFSETQ. The V end was cut by 4 bases, the J end by 0 bases, with 13 bases between. The CDR3 spans 15 residues. Here the CDR3 reads CASSPGDGSNYGYTF. The CDR3 DNA follows: TGCGCCAGCAGCCCGGGGGACGGATCTAACTATGGCTACACCTTC.

The V call is TRBV5-6, the J call TRBJ2-6; D call uncertain. V dropped 4 bases and J dropped 0 bases, with 5 bases sitting between them. Germline values: CDR1 SGHDT, CDR2 YYEEEE. The CDR3 runs to 14 residues. The CDR3 protein is CASSTYSGANVLTF. The CDR3 bases are TGTGCCAGCAGCACCTACTCTGGGGCCAACGTCCTGACTTTC.

For this clone: A read error may account for a junction end that differs from germline. V is TRBV7-7 and J is TRBJ1-1, with D uncertain. In germline, CDR1 is SSHAT, CDR2 FNYEAQ (reference sequence). This CDR3 spans 13 amino acids. The CDR3 reads CASSRQANTEAFF. DNA of the CDR3: TGTGCTAGCAGCCGCCAGGCGAACACTGAAGCTTTCTTT. The variable domain in full, with the rest retrieved from reference TRBV7-7 and TRBJ1-1, is GAGVSQSPRYKVTKRGQDVTLRCDPISSHATLYWYQQALGQGPEFLTYFNYEAQPDKSGLPSDRFSAERPEGSISTLTIQRTEQRDSAMYRCASSRQANTEAFFGQGTRLTVV.

The chain recombines TRBV6-1 with TRBJ2-2; D unclear. Trimming removed 1 base at V and 8 bases at J, with 8 bases between. This CDR3 contains 13 residues. Germline assignment: CDR1 MNHNS and CDR2 SASEGT. In DNA, the CDR3 is TGTGCCAGCAGTGAAGACAGCTCGGGGGAGCTGTTTTTT. Translated: CASSEDSSGELFF.

The chain couples TRBV5-1 to TRBJ1-2; the match to TRBD1 covers 9 bases. The CDR3 extends over 16 amino acids. Germline assignment: CDR1 SGHRS and CDR2 YFSETQ. The V segment lost 2 bases and the J segment 8 bases; nucleotides outside the gene matches: 13. The CDR3 sequence: CASSLTGTGNLGGYTF. The CDR3 DNA is TGCGCCAGCAGCTTAACCGGGACAGGGAACTTGGGGGGCTACACCTTC.